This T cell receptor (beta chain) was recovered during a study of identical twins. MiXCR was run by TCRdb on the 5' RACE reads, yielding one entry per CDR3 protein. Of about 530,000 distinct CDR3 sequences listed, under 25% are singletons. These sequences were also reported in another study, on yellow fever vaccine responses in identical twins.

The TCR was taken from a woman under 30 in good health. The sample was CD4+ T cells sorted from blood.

Here the CDR3 reads CAISERENSYNEQFF. The DNA for the CDR3 is TGTGCCATCAGCGAGCGGGAGAACTCCTACAATGAGCAGTTCTTC. The gene calls are TRBV10-3 and TRBJ2-1, with 8 bases matching TRBD2. This CDR3 comprises 15 residues. Unmatched junction bases numbered 4, after V lost 6 bases and J lost 0 bases. CDR1 and CDR2 (germline): ENHRY, SYGVKD.